This T cell receptor (beta chain) came from a study of T cells expressing NK-cell markers. The wider study: Repertoire data for TCR beta were derived from sorted T cells (CD3+CD56+NKG2C+, CD3+CD56+NKG2C- and CD3+CD56-NKG2C+).

CDR1 is SGHVS and CDR2 is FQNEAQ in the germline V gene. This CDR3 has 14 residues. Template switching by 5'RACE with UMIs generated the TCR beta cDNA. Each CDR3 protein gets one entry in TCRdb, which reprocessed the 5' RACE reads and gives no DNA. Recorded for this sample: about 32,000 distinct CDR3 sequences. This receptor was identified in a woman aged 18 to 75 in good health. This sequence joins TRBV7-8 and TRBJ2-5; TCRdb designates TRBD1, a call that cannot be tested without DNA. The sample was blood T cells: a sorted CD56 or NKG2C T cell subset, CD4+ or CD8+ T cells, or bulk PBMC T cells (not recorded which). CDR3 in amino acids: CASSSPGAQETQYF.